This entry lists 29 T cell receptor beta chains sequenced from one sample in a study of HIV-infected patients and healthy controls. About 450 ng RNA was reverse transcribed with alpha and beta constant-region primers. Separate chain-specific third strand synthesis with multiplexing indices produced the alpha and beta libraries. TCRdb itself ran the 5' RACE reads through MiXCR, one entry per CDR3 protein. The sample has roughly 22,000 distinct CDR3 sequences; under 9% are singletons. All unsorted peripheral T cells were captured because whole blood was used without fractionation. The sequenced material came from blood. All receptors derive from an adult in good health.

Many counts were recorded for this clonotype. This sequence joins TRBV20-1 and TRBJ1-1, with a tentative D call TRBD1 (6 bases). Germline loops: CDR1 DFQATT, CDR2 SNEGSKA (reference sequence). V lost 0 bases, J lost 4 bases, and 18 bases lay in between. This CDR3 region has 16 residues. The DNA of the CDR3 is TGCAGTGCTAGAGATCCGGGAACAGGGTCGGGCACTGAAGCTTTCTTT. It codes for CSARDPGTGSGTEAFF.

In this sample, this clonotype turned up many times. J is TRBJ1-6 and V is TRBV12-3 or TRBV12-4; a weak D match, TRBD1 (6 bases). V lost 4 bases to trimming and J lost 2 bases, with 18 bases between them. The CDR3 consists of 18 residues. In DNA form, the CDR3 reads TGTGCCAGCAGTTCCCGGGACTCCAGGGGCACCTATAATTCACCCCTCCACTTT. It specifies CASSSRDSRGTYNSPLHF.

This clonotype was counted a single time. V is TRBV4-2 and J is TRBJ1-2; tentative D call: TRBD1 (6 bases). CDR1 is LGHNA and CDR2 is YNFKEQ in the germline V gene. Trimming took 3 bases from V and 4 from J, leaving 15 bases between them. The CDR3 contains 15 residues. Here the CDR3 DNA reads TGTGCCAGCAGCCATCCTCAGGGGAGAAGCTATGGCTACACCTTC. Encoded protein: CASSHPQGRSYGYTF.

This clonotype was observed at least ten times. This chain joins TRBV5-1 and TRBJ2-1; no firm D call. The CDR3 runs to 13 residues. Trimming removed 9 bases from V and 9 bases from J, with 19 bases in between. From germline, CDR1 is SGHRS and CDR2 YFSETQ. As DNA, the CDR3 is TGCGCCACCGCCAAGGCCCCATTAATTGAGCAGTTCTTC. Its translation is CATAKAPLIEQFF.

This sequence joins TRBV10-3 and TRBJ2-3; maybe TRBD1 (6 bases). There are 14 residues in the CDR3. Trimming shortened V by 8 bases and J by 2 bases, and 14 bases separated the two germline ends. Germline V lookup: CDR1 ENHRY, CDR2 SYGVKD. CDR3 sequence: CAIGTGWNTDTQYF. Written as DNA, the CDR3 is TGTGCCATCGGAACAGGGTGGAACACAGATACGCAGTATTTT.

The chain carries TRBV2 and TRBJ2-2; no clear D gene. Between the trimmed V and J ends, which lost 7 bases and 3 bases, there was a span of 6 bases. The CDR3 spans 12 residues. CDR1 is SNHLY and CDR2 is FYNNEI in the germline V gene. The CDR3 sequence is CASTLYTGELFF. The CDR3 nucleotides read TGTGCCAGCACCCTGTACACCGGGGAGCTGTTTTTT.

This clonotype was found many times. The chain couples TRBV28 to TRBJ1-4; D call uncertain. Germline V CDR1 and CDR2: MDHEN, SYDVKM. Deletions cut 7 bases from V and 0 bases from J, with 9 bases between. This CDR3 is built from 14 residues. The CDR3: CASTFGATNEKLFF. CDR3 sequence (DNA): TGTGCCAGCACTTTCGGGGCAACTAATGAAAAACTGTTTTTT.

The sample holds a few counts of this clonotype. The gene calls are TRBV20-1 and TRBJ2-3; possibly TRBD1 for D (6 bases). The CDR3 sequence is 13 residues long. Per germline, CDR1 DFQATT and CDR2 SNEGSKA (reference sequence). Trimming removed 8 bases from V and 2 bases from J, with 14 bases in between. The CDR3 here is CSPWGQNTDTQYF. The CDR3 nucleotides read TGCAGTCCCTGGGGACAAAACACAGATACGCAGTATTTT.

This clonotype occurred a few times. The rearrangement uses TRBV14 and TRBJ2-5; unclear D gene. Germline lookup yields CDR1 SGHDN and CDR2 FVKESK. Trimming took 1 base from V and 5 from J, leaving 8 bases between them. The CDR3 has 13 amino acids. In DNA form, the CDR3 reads TGTGCCAGCAGCCAAGTCTTTTGGGAGACCCAGTACTTC. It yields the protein CASSQVFWETQYF. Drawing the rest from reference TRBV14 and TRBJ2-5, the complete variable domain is EAGVTQFPSHSVIEKGQTVTLRCDPISGHDNLYWYRRVMGKEIKFLLHFVKESKQDESGMPNNRFLAERTGGTYSTLKVQPAELEDSGVYFCASSQVFWETQYFGPGTRLLVL.

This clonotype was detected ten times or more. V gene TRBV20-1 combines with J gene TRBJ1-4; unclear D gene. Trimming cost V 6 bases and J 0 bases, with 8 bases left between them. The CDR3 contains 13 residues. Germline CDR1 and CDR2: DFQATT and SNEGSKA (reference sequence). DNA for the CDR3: TGCAGTGCCGAGGAAGCAACTAATGAAAAACTGTTTTTT. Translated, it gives CSAEEATNEKLFF.

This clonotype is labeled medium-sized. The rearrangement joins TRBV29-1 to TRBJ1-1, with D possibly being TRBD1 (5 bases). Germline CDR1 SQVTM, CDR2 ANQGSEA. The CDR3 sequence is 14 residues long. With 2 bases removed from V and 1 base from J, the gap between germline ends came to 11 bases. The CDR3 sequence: CSVEIGGGNTEAFF. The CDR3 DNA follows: TGCAGCGTTGAAATTGGGGGGGGGAACACTGAAGCTTTCTTT.

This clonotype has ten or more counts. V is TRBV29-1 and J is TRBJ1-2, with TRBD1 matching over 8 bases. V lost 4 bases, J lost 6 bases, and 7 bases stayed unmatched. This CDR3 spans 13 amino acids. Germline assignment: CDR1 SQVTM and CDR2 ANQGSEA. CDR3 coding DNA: TGCAGCGTTGGCCAGGGGGCGCGGAATGGCTACACCTTC. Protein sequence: CSVGQGARNGYTF.

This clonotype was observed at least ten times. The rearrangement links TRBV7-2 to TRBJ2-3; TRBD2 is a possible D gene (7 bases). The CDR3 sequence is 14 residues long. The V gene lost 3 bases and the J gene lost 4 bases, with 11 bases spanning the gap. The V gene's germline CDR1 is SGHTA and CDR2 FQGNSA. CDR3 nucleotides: TGTGCCAGCAGCTTGGGCGGGGGCTCAGATACGCAGTATTTT. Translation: CASSLGGGSDTQYF. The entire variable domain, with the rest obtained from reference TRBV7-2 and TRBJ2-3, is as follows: GAGVSQSPSNKVTEKGKDVELRCDPISGHTALYWYRQSLGQGLEFLIYFQGNSAPDKSGLPSDRFSAERTGGSVSTLTIQRTQQEDSAVYLCASSLGGGSDTQYFGPGTRLTVL.

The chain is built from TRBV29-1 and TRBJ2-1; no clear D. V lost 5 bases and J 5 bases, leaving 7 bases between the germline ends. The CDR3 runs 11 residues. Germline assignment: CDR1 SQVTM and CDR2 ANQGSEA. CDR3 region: CSVRQDNEQFF. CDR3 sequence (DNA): TGCAGCGTTAGGCAGGACAATGAGCAGTTCTTC.

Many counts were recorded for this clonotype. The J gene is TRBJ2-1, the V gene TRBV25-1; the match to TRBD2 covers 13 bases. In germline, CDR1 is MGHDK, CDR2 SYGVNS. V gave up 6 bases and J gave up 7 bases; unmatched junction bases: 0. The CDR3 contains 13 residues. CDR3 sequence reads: CASRLAGGNEQFF. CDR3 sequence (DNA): TGTGCCAGCAGACTAGCGGGGGGGAATGAGCAGTTCTTC.

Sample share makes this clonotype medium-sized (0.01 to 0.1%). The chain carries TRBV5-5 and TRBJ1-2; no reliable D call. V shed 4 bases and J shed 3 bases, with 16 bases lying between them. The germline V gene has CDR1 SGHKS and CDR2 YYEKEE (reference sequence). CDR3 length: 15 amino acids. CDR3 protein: CASSRWEESYYGYTF. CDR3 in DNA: TGTGCCAGCAGCCGTTGGGAGGAGTCTTACTATGGCTACACCTTC.

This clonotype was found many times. CDR3 bases: TGCGCCAGCAGCTTGGGGATTCAATATGAAAAACTGTTTTTT. Translation gives CASSLGIQYEKLFF. The chain uses TRBV5-1 and TRBJ1-4; no firm D call. This CDR3 has 14 residues. The V gene lost 0 bases and the J gene lost 6 bases, with 9 bases spanning the gap. Germline values: CDR1 SGHRS, CDR2 YFSETQ.

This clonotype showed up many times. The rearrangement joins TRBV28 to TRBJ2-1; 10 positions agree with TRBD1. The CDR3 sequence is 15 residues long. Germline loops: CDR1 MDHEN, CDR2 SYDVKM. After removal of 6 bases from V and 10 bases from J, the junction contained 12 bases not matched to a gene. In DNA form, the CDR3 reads TGTGCCAGCAGCTTCCCCGGGACAGGGGTCGAAGAGCAGTTCTTC. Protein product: CASSFPGTGVEEQFF.

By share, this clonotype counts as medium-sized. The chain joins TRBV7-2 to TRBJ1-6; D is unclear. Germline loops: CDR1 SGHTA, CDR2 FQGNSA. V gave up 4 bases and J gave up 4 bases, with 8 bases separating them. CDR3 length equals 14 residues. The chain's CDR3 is CASSSDGYNSPLHF. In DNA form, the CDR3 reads TGTGCCAGCAGCTCGGACGGATATAATTCACCCCTCCACTTT. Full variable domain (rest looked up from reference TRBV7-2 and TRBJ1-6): GAGVSQSPSNKVTEKGKDVELRCDPISGHTALYWYRQSLGQGLEFLIYFQGNSAPDKSGLPSDRFSAERTGGSVSTLTIQRTQQEDSAVYLCASSSDGYNSPLHFGNGTRLTVT.

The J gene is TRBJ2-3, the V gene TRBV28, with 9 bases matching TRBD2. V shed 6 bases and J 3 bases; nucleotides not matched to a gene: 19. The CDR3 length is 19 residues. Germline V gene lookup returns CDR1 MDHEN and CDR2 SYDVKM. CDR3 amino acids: CASRLPPKFSGGETDTQYF. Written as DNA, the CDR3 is TGTGCCAGCAGGCTTCCCCCAAAATTTAGCGGGGGAGAGACAGATACGCAGTATTTT. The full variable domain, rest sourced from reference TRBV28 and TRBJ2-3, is DVKVTQSSRYLVKRTGEKVFLECVQDMDHENMFWYRQDPGLGLRLIYFSYDVKMKEKGDIPEGYSVSREKKERFSLILESASTNQTSMYLCASRLPPKFSGGETDTQYFGPGTRLTVL.

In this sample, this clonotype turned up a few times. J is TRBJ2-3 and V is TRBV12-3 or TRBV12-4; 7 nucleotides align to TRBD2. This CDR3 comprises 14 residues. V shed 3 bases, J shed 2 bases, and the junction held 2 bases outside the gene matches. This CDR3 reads CASSFTSATDTQYF. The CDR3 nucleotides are TGTGCCAGCAGTTTCACTAGCGCCACAGATACGCAGTATTTT.

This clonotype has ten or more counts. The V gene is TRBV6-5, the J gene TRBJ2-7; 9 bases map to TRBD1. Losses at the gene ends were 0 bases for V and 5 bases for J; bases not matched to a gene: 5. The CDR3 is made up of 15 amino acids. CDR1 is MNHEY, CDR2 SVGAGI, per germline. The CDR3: CASSYSRDRAHEQYF. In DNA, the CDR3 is TGTGCCAGCAGTTACTCGAGGGACAGGGCCCACGAGCAGTACTTC.

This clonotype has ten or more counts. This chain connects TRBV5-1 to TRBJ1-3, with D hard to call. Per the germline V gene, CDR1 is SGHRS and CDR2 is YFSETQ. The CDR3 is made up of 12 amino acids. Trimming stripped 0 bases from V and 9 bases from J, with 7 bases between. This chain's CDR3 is CASSLESGTIYF. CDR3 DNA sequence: TGCGCCAGCAGCTTGGAGTCCGGCACCATATATTTT. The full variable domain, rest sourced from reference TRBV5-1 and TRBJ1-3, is KAGVTQTPRYLIKTRGQQVTLSCSPISGHRSVSWYQQTPGQGLQFLFEYFSETQRNKGNFPGRFSGRQFSNSRSEMNVSTLELGDSALYLCASSLESGTIYFGEGSWLTVV.

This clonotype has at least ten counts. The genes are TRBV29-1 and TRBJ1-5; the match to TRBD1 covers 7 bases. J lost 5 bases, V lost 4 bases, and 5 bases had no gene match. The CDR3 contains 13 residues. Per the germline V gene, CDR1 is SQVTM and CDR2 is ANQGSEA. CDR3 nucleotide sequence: TGCAGCGTTGGGGGGACAGCTCATCAGCCCCAGCATTTT. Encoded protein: CSVGGTAHQPQHF.

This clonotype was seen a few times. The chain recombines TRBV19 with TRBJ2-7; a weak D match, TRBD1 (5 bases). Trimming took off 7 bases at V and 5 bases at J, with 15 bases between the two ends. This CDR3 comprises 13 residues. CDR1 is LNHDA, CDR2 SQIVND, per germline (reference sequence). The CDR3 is CASKGQGKDEQYF. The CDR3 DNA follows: TGTGCCAGTAAGGGTCAGGGAAAGGACGAGCAGTACTTC. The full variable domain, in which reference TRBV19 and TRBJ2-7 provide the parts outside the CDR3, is DGGITQSPKYLFRKEGQNVTLSCEQNLNHDAMYWYRQDPGQGLRLIYYSQIVNDFQKGDIAEGYSVSREKKESFPLTVTSAQKNPTAFYLCASKGQGKDEQYFGPGTRLTVT.

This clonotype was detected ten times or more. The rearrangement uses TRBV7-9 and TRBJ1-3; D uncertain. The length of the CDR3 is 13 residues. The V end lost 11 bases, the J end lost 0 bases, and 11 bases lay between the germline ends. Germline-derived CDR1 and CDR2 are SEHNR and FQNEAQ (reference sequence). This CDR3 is CAARGVSGNTIYF. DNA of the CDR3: TGTGCCGCGCGGGGAGTCTCTGGAAACACCATATATTTT. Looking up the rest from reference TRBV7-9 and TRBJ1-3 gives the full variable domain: DTGVSQNPRHKITKRGQNVTFRCDPISEHNRLYWYRQTLGQGPEFLTYFQNEAQLEKSRLLSDRFSAERPKGSFSTLEIQRTEQGDSAMYLCAARGVSGNTIYFGEGSWLTVV.

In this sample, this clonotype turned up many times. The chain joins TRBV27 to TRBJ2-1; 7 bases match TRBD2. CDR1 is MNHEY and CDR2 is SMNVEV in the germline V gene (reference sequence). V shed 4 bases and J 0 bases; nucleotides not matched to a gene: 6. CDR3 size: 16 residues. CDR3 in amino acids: CASSSPAGSSYNEQFF. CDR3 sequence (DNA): TGTGCCAGCAGTTCTCCAGCGGGGAGCTCCTACAATGAGCAGTTCTTC.

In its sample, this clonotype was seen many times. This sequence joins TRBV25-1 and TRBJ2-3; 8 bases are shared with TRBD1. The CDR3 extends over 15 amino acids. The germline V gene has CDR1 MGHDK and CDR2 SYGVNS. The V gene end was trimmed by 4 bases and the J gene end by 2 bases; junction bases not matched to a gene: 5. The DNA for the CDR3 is TGTGCCAGCAGTGGGGGACAGGTACCCACAGATACGCAGTATTTT. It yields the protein CASSGGQVPTDTQYF.

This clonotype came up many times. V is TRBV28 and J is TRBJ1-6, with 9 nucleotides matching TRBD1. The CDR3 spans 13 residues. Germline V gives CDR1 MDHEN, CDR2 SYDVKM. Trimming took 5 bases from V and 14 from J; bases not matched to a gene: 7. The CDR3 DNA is TGTGCCAGCAGTCCCGGGGACAGGGAAGCCCTCCACTTT. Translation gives CASSPGDREALHF.